The 17 T cell receptor beta chains below were found in one sample sequenced in a study of T cells in localized non-small cell lung cancer. Here immunoSEQ multiplex PCR was the method, and the copy in TCRdb shows in-frame clones only, minus some. The data show 59,000 or so clones, with roughly 92% seen just once and just under 20% held by the top ten. Source: peripheral blood, taken before any cancer treatment. The receptor source for this set is a man aged 40 to 75 with stage I lung adenocarcinoma.

This clone was found once. The chain combines TRBV5-1 with TRBJ1-1, with 10 bases fitting TRBD1. The CDR3 has 14 amino acids. Trimming removed 2 bases from V and 3 bases from J; junction bases left unmatched: 1. Germline values: CDR1 SGHRS, CDR2 YFSETQ. CDR3 region: CASSFGTGDTEAFF. The CDR3 region has the DNA TGCGCCAGCAGCTTCGGGACAGGGGACACTGAAGCTTTCTTT.

The chain joins TRBV11-2 to TRBJ2-3; 7 nucleotides agree with TRBD1. The trim removed 5 bases at V and 3 bases at J, leaving 5 bases unmatched. This CDR3 region has 14 residues. Germline loops: CDR1 SGHAT, CDR2 FQNNGV. The DNA of the CDR3 is TGTGCCAGCAGCCCAAGGACAGGAACAGATACGCAGTATTTT. This encodes CASSPRTGTDTQYF.

The rearrangement uses TRBV9 and TRBJ2-1, with TRBD1 identical over 7 bases. The V gene end was trimmed by 0 bases and the J gene end by 3 bases; junction bases not matched to a gene: 0. The CDR3 contains 14 residues. Germline-derived CDR1 and CDR2 are SGDLS and YYNGEE. The CDR3 DNA sequence: TGTGCCAGCAGCGTAGGGGACAGCTACAATGAGCAGTTCTTC. Translated, it gives CASSVGDSYNEQFF.

The chain couples TRBV29-1 to TRBJ2-5, with D hard to call. The germline CDR1 and CDR2 sequences are SQVTM and ANQGSEA. This CDR3 has 14 residues. With 3 bases removed from V and 5 bases from J, the gap between germline ends came to 16 bases. The CDR3 here is CSVDGVEAAETQYF. The CDR3 DNA reads as TGCAGCGTTGATGGGGTCGAAGCTGCGGAGACCCAGTACTTC.

The chain employs TRBV11-2 and TRBJ2-1, with TRBD2 matching 7 bases. The CDR3 extends over 14 amino acids. Germline V gene sequence: CDR1 SGHAT, CDR2 FQNNGV. V shed 2 bases and J 9 bases; nucleotides not matched to a gene: 7. In DNA form, the CDR3 reads TGTGCCAGCAGCTTAATGGGCGGGAGAAGTGAGCAGTTCTTC. It is translated as CASSLMGGRSEQFF.

The chain recombines TRBV16 with TRBJ2-1; D ambiguous. Per the germline V gene, CDR1 is KGHSY and CDR2 is FQNENV. Deletions cut 2 bases from V and 6 bases from J, with 17 bases between. CDR3 size: 16 residues. CDR3 DNA: TGTGCCAGCAGCCAACGTATGGCCCAGGTTCCCAATGAGCAGTTCTTC. Translation gives CASSQRMAQVPNEQFF.

In this sample, this clone turned up once. V is TRBV19 and J is TRBJ1-2; D remains unclear. Germline V gene lookup returns CDR1 LNHDA and CDR2 SQIVND (reference sequence). V lost 5 bases to trimming and J lost 2 bases, with 9 bases between them. The CDR3 spans 13 residues. The CDR3 coding sequence is TGTGCCAGTAGTTCGGCACAAAACTATGGCTACACCTTC. It encodes CASSSAQNYGYTF.

The chain joins TRBV9 to TRBJ2-3; D may be TRBD2 (5 bases). Germline assignment: CDR1 SGDLS and CDR2 YYNGEE. CDR3 length equals 15 residues. V lost 2 bases and J lost 3, with 13 bases in between. CDR3 protein: CASSVLGVGTDTQYF. In nucleotides, the CDR3 is TGTGCCAGCAGCGTGTTGGGAGTGGGTACAGATACGCAGTATTTT.

The chain joins TRBV5-5 to TRBJ2-5, with TRBD2 matching 9 bases. Germline V gene sequence: CDR1 SGHKS, CDR2 YYEKEE (reference sequence). The CDR3 has 13 residues. Germline trimming cut 7 bases from V and 4 bases from J; bases unmatched to any gene: 5. The CDR3 reads CASGGRAAETQYF. The CDR3 DNA is TGTGCCAGCGGCGGGAGGGCCGCAGAGACCCAGTACTTC.

The chain carries TRBV15 and TRBJ1-1; D remains ambiguous. Looked up from germline, CDR1 is LNHNV and CDR2 is YYDKDF (reference sequence). V lost 0 bases to trimming and J lost 6 bases, with 8 bases between them. The CDR3 is 13 amino acids. CDR3 loop: CATSREVVAEAFF. The DNA of the CDR3 is TGTGCCACCAGCAGAGAGGTGGTAGCTGAAGCTTTCTTT.

The rearrangement uses TRBV5-6 and TRBJ1-1, with D unclear. The CDR3 sequence is 14 residues long. The ends were cut back, 6 bases at V and 0 bases at J, with 12 bases in the middle. Germline V CDR1 and CDR2: SGHDT, YYEEEE. In DNA, the CDR3 is TGTGCCAGCACCCGGCGGGGTCTGAACACTGAAGCTTTCTTT. Translated: CASTRRGLNTEAFF.

The chain has TRBV2 and TRBJ2-7, with D hard to call. The CDR3 consists of 13 residues. The germline V gene encodes CDR1 SNHLY and CDR2 FYNNEI. V was pared by 7 bases and J by 3 bases, with 13 bases between. CDR3 bases: TGTGCCAGCAAGGACGCCACAGACTACGAGCAGTACTTC. Protein sequence: CASKDATDYEQYF.

The chain carries TRBV9 and TRBJ2-5, with D possibly TRBD2 on 5 matching bases. The CDR3 contains 14 residues. The germline V gene encodes CDR1 SGDLS and CDR2 YYNGEE. V was clipped by 4 bases and J by 1 base, with 11 bases between them. The CDR3 reads CASSPTGFQETQYF. The CDR3 DNA reads TGTGCCAGCAGCCCCACGGGGTTCCAAGAGACCCAGTACTTC.

The rearrangement joins TRBV5-1 to TRBJ2-1, with D perhaps matching TRBD1 (6 bases). The CDR3 sequence is 12 residues long. Germline lookup yields CDR1 SGHRS and CDR2 YFSETQ. V lost 4 bases to trimming and J lost 7 bases, with 9 bases between them. This CDR3 reads CASSLQGNEQFF. In DNA, the CDR3 is TGCGCCAGCAGCCTCCAGGGGAATGAGCAGTTCTTC.

This chain joins TRBV5-4 and TRBJ1-4; TRBD1 aligns across 8 bases. Germline V gives CDR1 SGHNT, CDR2 YYREEE (reference sequence). Trimming cost V 3 bases and J 3 bases; bases outside gene matches: 4. The CDR3 contains 15 residues. As DNA, the CDR3 is TGTGCCAGCAGCTCACCGGGACAGGCTAATGAAAAACTGTTTTTT. Its protein product is CASSSPGQANEKLFF.

V usage is TRBV30 and J usage is TRBJ1-5; D ambiguous. This CDR3 has 13 amino acids. V was clipped by 0 bases and J by 3 bases, with 6 bases between them. Germline CDR1 reads GTSNPN; CDR2 reads SVGIG (reference sequence). CDR3: CAWSVGYNQPQHF. CDR3 sequence (DNA): TGTGCCTGGAGTGTGGGATACAATCAGCCCCAGCATTTT.

The chain recombines TRBV7-9 with TRBJ2-7; 12 positions agree with TRBD1. This CDR3 region has 14 residues. The germline V gene has CDR1 SEHNR and CDR2 FQNEAQ (reference sequence). V lost 5 bases and J lost 6; bases outside the gene matches: 5. CDR3 sequence (DNA): TGTGCCAGCAGCCCGGGGACAGGGGGCCGCGAGCAGTACTTC. Translated: CASSPGTGGREQYF. The whole variable domain, filled in from reference TRBV7-9 and TRBJ2-7, reads DTGVSQNPRHKITKRGQNVTFRCDPISEHNRLYWYRQTLGQGPEFLTYFQNEAQLEKSRLLSDRFSAERPKGSFSTLEIQRTEQGDSAMYLCASSPGTGGREQYFGPGTRLTVT.